The 23 T cell receptor beta chains reported below all come from one sample, sequenced in a study of T cell clones after liver transplantation. Generated by immunoSEQ multiplex PCR, the TCRdb table keeps only in-frame clones and is missing some. In the table there are about 68,000 clones, 80% to 95% of which are singletons. The sample was CD4+ T cells from blood, taken less than 28 months after liver transplant. Receptors were obtained from a human patient who received a liver transplant. These T cells may partly come from the graft donor.

This clone was detected only once. The J gene is TRBJ1-1, the V gene TRBV19; 7 bases agree with TRBD1. This CDR3 spans 16 amino acids. Unmatched junction bases numbered 15, after V lost 5 bases and J lost 6 bases. Germline V gives CDR1 LNHDA, CDR2 SQIVND (reference sequence). This CDR3 reads CASSFYPGQSASEAFF. The DNA for the CDR3 is TGTGCCAGTAGTTTTTATCCGGGACAGTCGGCTTCTGAAGCTTTCTTT.

The genes are TRBV6-1 and TRBJ2-1, with 8 bases identical to TRBD2. V lost 4 bases, J lost 1 base, and 3 bases stayed unmatched. The CDR3 consists of 15 residues. The germline CDR1 and CDR2 sequences are MNHNS and SASEGT. DNA for the CDR3: TGTGCCAGCAGTGCACTAGCGGCTTCCTACAATGAGCAGTTCTTC. Translated, it gives CASSALAASYNEQFF.

This rearrangement joins TRBV13 to TRBJ2-3; the D gene is possibly TRBD2 (6 bases). The V end lost 4 bases, the J end lost 0 bases, and 26 bases lay between the germline ends. Germline values: CDR1 PRHDT, CDR2 FYEKMQ (reference sequence). This CDR3 region has 20 residues. The CDR3 nucleotides are TGTGCCAGCAGCTCGGAGGGTCGGGTCGGGCGTCAACGCAGCACAGATACGCAGTATTTT. Translated, it gives CASSSEGRVGRQRSTDTQYF.

The chain joins TRBV14 to TRBJ2-1; a weak D match, TRBD1 (6 bases). CDR1 is SGHDN, CDR2 FVKESK, per germline. The ends were cut back, 4 bases at V and 0 bases at J, with 13 bases in the middle. CDR3 size: 16 residues. The CDR3 is CASSPTGTPSYNEQFF. CDR3 nucleotide sequence: TGTGCCAGCAGCCCGACCGGGACACCCTCCTACAATGAGCAGTTCTTC.

The rearrangement uses TRBV10-2 and TRBJ1-1; the match to TRBD1 covers 10 bases. CDR1 and CDR2 from the germline V gene are WSHSY and SAAADI. Trimming cost V 4 bases and J 1 base; bases outside gene matches: 3. There are 15 residues in the CDR3. DNA of the CDR3: TGCGCCAGCAGTGCCAGGGACAGGGGGAACACTGAAGCTTTCTTT. Residues: CASSARDRGNTEAFF.

The chain uses TRBV2 and TRBJ1-4; D not resolved. Per germline, CDR1 SNHLY and CDR2 FYNNEI. CDR3 length: 13 amino acids. Trimming took 3 bases from V and 4 from J, leaving 6 bases between them. This chain's CDR3 is CASSDVSNEKLFF. CDR3 nucleotide sequence: TGTGCCAGCAGTGACGTCAGTAATGAAAAACTGTTTTTT. Looking up the rest from reference TRBV2 and TRBJ1-4 gives the full variable domain: EPEVTQTPSHQVTQMGQEVILRCVPISNHLYFYWYRQILGQKVEFLVSFYNNEISEKSEIFDDQFSVERPDGSNFTLKIRSTKLEDSAMYFCASSDVSNEKLFFGSGTQLSVL.

The genes are TRBV19 and TRBJ2-2; D ambiguous. Trimming cost V 3 bases and J 1 base, with 6 bases left between them. Germline CDR1 LNHDA, CDR2 SQIVND (reference sequence). The CDR3 sequence is 14 residues long. In nucleotides, the CDR3 is TGTGCCAGTAGTATGCTAAGGAACACCGGGGAGCTGTTTTTT. Its protein product is CASSMLRNTGELFF.

The V and J genes are TRBV28 and TRBJ2-7; D perhaps matches TRBD2 (7 bases). Trimming took off 3 bases at V and 12 bases at J, with 12 bases between the two ends. The CDR3 runs to 11 residues. CDR1 is MDHEN and CDR2 is SYDVKM in the germline V gene. CDR3 nucleotides: TGTGCCAGCAGTTTGGGGGGGCGGGTGTACTTC. Protein sequence: CASSLGGRVYF.

The chain joins TRBV4-1 to TRBJ2-7; 7 bases agree with TRBD1. The junction had 10 bases not matched to a gene; V was cut back by 1 base and J by 7 bases. Per the germline V gene, CDR1 is MGHRA and CDR2 is YSYEKL. The CDR3 totals 15 residues. The CDR3 nucleotides read TGCGCCAGCAGCCAAGCCGACAGGGTACCGGATGAGCAGTACTTC. This encodes CASSQADRVPDEQYF.

V and J are TRBV6-1 and TRBJ2-1; 7 bases are a match to TRBD2. The CDR3 covers 14 residues. V shed 3 bases, J shed 8 bases, and the junction held 7 bases outside the gene matches. From germline, CDR1 is MNHNS and CDR2 SASEGT. CDR3 nucleotides: TGTGCCAGCAGTGAGGGCGGGAGTAACTATGAGCAGTTCTTC. Its protein product is CASSEGGSNYEQFF.

The V and J genes are TRBV29-1 and TRBJ2-1; TRBD2 matches 14 bases. This CDR3 has 15 residues. Germline CDR1 is SQVTM and CDR2 is ANQGSEA. V gave up 7 bases and J gave up 8 bases; unmatched junction bases: 10. CDR3 region: CSALTSGRGYHEQFF. In nucleotides, the CDR3 is TGCAGCGCCCTGACTAGCGGGAGGGGATACCATGAGCAGTTCTTC.

V and J are TRBV30 and TRBJ2-7; D might be TRBD2 (6 bases). Trimming removed 0 bases from V and 7 bases from J, with 16 bases in between. The CDR3 spans 14 residues. In germline, CDR1 is GTSNPN, CDR2 SVGIG (reference sequence). The CDR3 loop reads CAWSVGEARREQYF. CDR3 bases: TGTGCCTGGAGTGTAGGGGAGGCAAGGAGGGAGCAGTACTTC.

This sequence joins TRBV29-1 and TRBJ2-1, with 7 positions matching TRBD1. V was clipped by 6 bases and J by 0 bases; unmatched bases: 8. The CDR3 sequence is 15 residues long. Germline CDR1 and CDR2: SQVTM and ANQGSEA. CDR3 region: CSVDRDQSSYNEQFF. In nucleotides, the CDR3 is TGCAGCGTAGACAGGGACCAAAGCTCCTACAATGAGCAGTTCTTC.

The CDR3: CASSPGTARQYF. DNA of the CDR3: TGTGCCAGCAGCCCCGGGACGGCTCGGCAGTATTTT. V gene TRBV7-2 combines with J gene TRBJ2-3; D possibly matches TRBD1 or TRBD2 (5 bases each). The V end lost 5 bases, the J end lost 11 bases, and 14 bases lay between the germline ends. The germline gives CDR1 SGHTA, CDR2 FQGNSA. This CDR3 contains 12 residues.

The chain has TRBV4-2 and TRBJ2-6, with 7 bases aligning to TRBD1. CDR3 length: 17 residues. Germline values: CDR1 LGHNA, CDR2 YNFKEQ. J gave up 0 bases and V 4 bases, and 6 bases lay outside the gene matches. CDR3 region: CASSPQQGTSGANVLTF. CDR3 sequence (DNA): TGTGCCAGCAGCCCCCAACAGGGGACCTCTGGGGCCAACGTCCTGACTTTC.

The genes are TRBV28 and TRBJ1-4; D is possibly TRBD1 (6 bases). This CDR3 is built from 14 residues. V was clipped by 5 bases and J by 4 bases, with 11 bases between them. Germline CDR1 reads MDHEN; CDR2 reads SYDVKM. The CDR3 spells CASSKGQFNEKLFF. As DNA, the CDR3 is TGTGCCAGCAGTAAAGGACAGTTTAATGAAAAACTGTTTTTT. Based on the CDR3 plus reference TRBV28 and TRBJ1-4, the full variable domain is DVKVTQSSRYLVKRTGEKVFLECVQDMDHENMFWYRQDPGLGLRLIYFSYDVKMKEKGDIPEGYSVSREKKERFSLILESASTNQTSMYLCASSKGQFNEKLFFGSGTQLSVL.

This chain connects TRBV9 to TRBJ1-5; tentative D call: TRBD1 (6 bases). The V end was cut by 0 bases, the J end by 4 bases, with 8 bases between. The CDR3 is made up of 14 amino acids. Germline V gene sequence: CDR1 SGDLS, CDR2 YYNGEE. This CDR3 is CASSVGGANQPQHF. Here the CDR3 DNA reads TGTGCCAGCAGCGTAGGGGGGGCTAATCAGCCCCAGCATTTT.

The chain couples TRBV7-3 to TRBJ1-5; D is ambiguous. Germline lookup yields CDR1 SGHTA and CDR2 FQGTGA. Trimming took off 2 bases at V and 6 bases at J, with 20 bases between the two ends. This CDR3 spans 17 amino acids. The CDR3 DNA reads as TGTGCCAGCAGCTTATGCTTTCTGTGTGGGTTATGTCAGCCCCAGCATTTT. As protein: CASSLCFLCGLCQPQHF.

This chain joins TRBV5-1 and TRBJ2-1; 14 bases fit TRBD2. The length of the CDR3 is 18 residues. Trimming at V came to 0 bases and at J to 5 bases, leaving 7 bases not matched to a gene. Germline V lookup: CDR1 SGHRS, CDR2 YFSETQ. CDR3 DNA sequence: TGCGCCAGCAGCTTGGCAGGACTAGCGGGAGGTCTGAACAATGAGCAGTTCTTC. This encodes CASSLAGLAGGLNNEQFF.

The chain uses TRBV11-3 and TRBJ2-2; 13 bases are a match to TRBD2. V dropped 5 bases and J dropped 3; count of bases not matched to a gene: 3. The CDR3 is made up of 16 amino acids. From germline, CDR1 is SGHNT and CDR2 YENEEA. CDR3 sequence: CASSPGTSGDTGELFF. The CDR3 nucleotides read TGTGCCAGCAGCCCCGGGACTAGCGGGGACACCGGGGAGCTGTTTTTT. The whole variable domain, remainder taken from reference TRBV11-3 and TRBJ2-2, is EAGVVQSPRYKIIEKKQPVAFWCNPISGHNTLYWYLQNLGQGPELLIRYENEEAVDDSQLPKDRFSAERLKGVDSTLKIQPAELGDSAVYLCASSPGTSGDTGELFFGEGSRLTVL.

The V gene is TRBV27, the J gene TRBJ2-7; 7 bases fit TRBD2. Germline V gives CDR1 MNHEY, CDR2 SMNVEV (reference sequence). The CDR3 totals 13 residues. The ends lost 5 bases at V and 2 bases at J; junction bases unmatched: 3. CDR3 nucleotides: TGTGCCAGCAGTCCGGGAGGACCCTACGAGCAGTACTTC. Its protein is CASSPGGPYEQYF.

The chain carries TRBV6-5 and TRBJ1-1; no clear D gene. Germline values: CDR1 MNHEY, CDR2 SVGAGI. The CDR3 consists of 14 residues. With 0 bases removed from V and 1 base from J, the gap between germline ends came to 6 bases. The CDR3 spells CASSYSPGNTEAFF. The CDR3 DNA reads TGTGCCAGCAGTTACTCCCCAGGGAACACTGAAGCTTTCTTT.

The chain has TRBV7-3 and TRBJ2-7; weak D call: TRBD2 (7 bases). This CDR3 region has 15 residues. Per the germline V gene, CDR1 is SGHTA and CDR2 is FQGTGA. V gave up 2 bases and J gave up 5 bases, with 16 bases separating them. The CDR3 is CASSLAGVGGHEQYF. CDR3 coding DNA: TGTGCCAGCAGCTTAGCGGGAGTGGGGGGCCACGAGCAGTACTTC.